This TCR beta chain came from a study of shared clonotypes between healthy human individuals (dated by TCRdb to 2019 to 2021). Background for the entire study: A few men and a couple of women, aged 18 to 49 years, made up the cohort. For each donor, CD4 naive and CD4 memory were each run on three plates, CD8 naive on two plates, and CD8 memory on one plate. The study deeply sequenced blood TCR repertoires of several healthy adults to estimate repertoire size and the extent of clonotype sharing between individuals. To increase sequencing depth and limit assay-specific biases, different laboratories used diverse techniques to prepare libraries and sequence TCR repertoires. Leukapheresis yielded between about 0.85 and 9 billion PBMCs per donor. The paper's findings and limits, for the study overall: The small number of donors limited the genetic and exposure-history diversity represented. Pairwise subsampling led to the expectation that sequencing depth would affect the degree of clonotype sharing among donors. Higher generation probabilities were observed for clonotypes shared by all four sorted-subset donors than for non-shared clonotypes. Rarefaction of sorted-subset datasets indicated incomplete sequencing despite the large sequencing depth. Naive subsets generally had larger estimated clonotype richness than memory subsets. Only blood was sampled, and tissue TCR repertoires likely differ from those in blood. When a handful of donors were compared, the shared fraction of clonotypes was around 5.1% for naive CD4, approximately 3.3% for naive CD8, 2.3% for memory CD4, and around 0.4% for memory CD8.

V gives up 0 bases and J gives up 0 bases, and the segment between their germline ends measures 13 bases. There are 17 amino acids in the CDR3, from cysteine to phenylalanine inclusive. Just CDR3 DNA is preserved here, 51 bases in frame from base 1. CDR1 and CDR2 were assigned from the germline V gene as SGDLS and YYNGEE. Concerning this clone: Its antigen remains undetermined. The sample holds no much larger clone one base away, and base qualities are not on file.

Using the deep immunoSEQ assay, TCR CDR3 regions were amplified from genomic DNA by multiplex PCR. For each cell subset, the extracted genomic DNA was distributed evenly across all wells of several immunoSEQ 96-well plates, and each plate served as one replicate. Each replicate PCR for sorted subsets received around 210 ng genomic DNA, equal to about 29,000 T cell genomes. Purified libraries were quantified with a Qubit 3.0 fluorometer, sized on a Bioanalyzer 2100, and re-quantified with the KAPA Library Quantification kit. Every immunoSEQ 96-well plate was sequenced on a separate single-read 150-cycle Illumina NextSeq 550 flow cell. The published analysis was carried out like this. Because only junctional sequences without quality scores were contained in the immunoSEQ output, filtering matching that applied to full-length reads could not be performed. Sequences were annotated with PyIR, a Python wrapper for IgBLAST v1.9, using IMGT germline references to assign V/J genes and CDR3. Reads with weak V/J assignments (E-value above 1e-6), missing CDR3, stop codons, out-of-frame junctions, or ambiguous translated residues were removed. A V3J clonotype was defined by an identical inferred V gene, J gene, and CDR3 amino acid sequence. To compute the percentage overlap between repertoires, the number of shared unique clonotypes was divided by the size of the smaller repertoire. Richness of each repertoire was evaluated using RTK rarefaction, the Chao1 estimator, and Recon v2.1 estimates of unobserved clonotypes. For all TCRbeta clonotypes obtained by the gDNA method from several donors, generation probabilities were computed with OLGA. TCRdb provides this immuneACCESS table in a form limited to in-frame rearrangements. Some clones are lacking; in checked studies, under half of them reflect an unresolved V gene, and why the rest are absent is not known. D and trimming were read from the DNA, whereas the V and J calls and clone size are those reported in that table. This sample holds 2 million to 2.5 million clones; 85% to 95% were observed only once. The top ten hold 0.3% to 0.45% of the sample.

The donors were healthy, HIV-negative adults who had no recently reported acute infections or vaccinations. All donors were Caucasian adults living in Nashville, Tennessee, USA. CD4+ T cells were enriched through magnetic negative selection, after which naive cells were positively selected on CD45RA and the remaining negative fraction served as the memory subset. Blood was obtained by leukapheresis, after which PBMCs were separated by Ficoll-Histopaque density gradient centrifugation and cryopreserved in liquid nitrogen vapor phase. Analytical flow cytometry was used to check the purity and quantity of every magnetically sorted T cell population. Genomic DNA was isolated from every sorted fraction and measured by UV absorbance on a Nanodrop 2000c.

The receptor was isolated from a man aged 18 to 30 in good health. Some clones in this sample may be carry-over from other donors' samples. Recombination connected TRBV9 to TRBJ2-4; the D assignment is uncertain and may be TRBD1 or TRBD2, with 6 bases supporting each. Material: naive CD4+ T cells from PBMCs. The cell subset or site label of this sample denotes: CD45RA+ positively selected. The nucleotides are TGTGCCAGCAGCGTAGCGGGGGCCCTTGTAGCCAAAAACATTCAGTACTTC. Translated, this is CASSVAGALVAKNIQYF.